The TCR beta chain under discussion was sequenced for a study of T cell changes during pregnancy in multiple sclerosis. Germline lookup yields CDR1 SGHRS and CDR2 YFSETQ. The V gene lost 0 bases and the J gene lost 5 bases, with 13 bases spanning the gap. The CDR3 contains 15 residues. This clone came up once. TCRdb's table, derived via immunoSEQ multiplex PCR, lists solely in-frame clones and lacks some. The sample carries approximately 96,000 clones, 92% recorded once. This chain links TRBV5-1 with TRBJ2-3; perhaps TRBD2 as D (5 bases). The sequences come from peripheral blood, collected after pregnancy. The TCR originated in a female donor in good health, enrolled as a control in a pregnancy study. CDR3 in DNA: TGCGCCAGCAGCTTGGGCCCGGAGGATTTAGATACGCAGTATTTT. Amino acid sequence: CASSLGPEDLDTQYF.